Listed below are T cell receptor beta chains from one sample, sequenced in a study of T cell responses to AZD1222 COVID-19 vaccine. The repertoire was sequenced with immunoSEQ multiplex PCR; TCRdb's copy has only in-frame clones and lacks some. The sample yields around 100,000 clones, 85% seen once. The input for sequencing was peripheral blood, taken 28 days after the second AZD1222 dose. These TCRs come from an adult who received the AZD1222 COVID-19 vaccine. CDR3s include the opening cysteine and the closing phenylalanine or tryptophan. D genes are given only for firm matches. Clone size, where shown, is once, few, many, or a class for clones that have expanded.

>TRBD1|NA|TRBV4-2|TRBJ1-2
TGTGCCAGCAGCCGACCCGACAGGGGAGCCTATGGCTACACCTTC
CASSRPDRGAYGYTF
>NA|NA|TRBV19|TRBJ2-1
TGTGCCAGTAGTATAGTGCCTAGCGCAATTTACAATGAGCAGTTCTTC
CASSIVPSAIYNEQFF
>TRBD2|NA|TRBV11-2|TRBJ2-7
TGTGCCAGCAGCTTAAAGCGGGATCCCTACGAGCAGTACTTC
CASSLKRDPYEQYF
>NA|NA|TRBV5-4|TRBJ1-6
TGTGCCAGCAGCTTGAAGGGAGGGGATAATTCACCCCTCCACTTT
CASSLKGGDNSPLHF
>TRBD1|NA|TRBV11-2|TRBJ1-1
TGTGCCAGCAGCTTGGGACAGGTCACTGAAGCTTTCTTT
CASSLGQVTEAFF
>NA|NA|TRBV5-1|TRBJ1-5
TGCGCCAGCAGCTTGGAACCCGGATATAATCAGCCCCAGCATTTT
CASSLEPGYNQPQHF
>TRBD2|NA|TRBV27|TRBJ2-3
TGTGCCAGCAGTTTCGGCGGGGGGGCCATTATTTCGGCAGATACGCAGTATTTT
CASSFGGGAIISADTQYF
>NA|NA|TRBV20-1|TRBJ2-7
TGCAGTGCTAGAAAGGACGAGCAGTACTTC
CSARKDEQYF
>NA|NA|TRBV6-5|TRBJ2-7
TGTGCCAGCAGTTACTCTGGGGACAAATACTACGAGCAGTACTTC
CASSYSGDKYYEQYF
>NA|NA|TRBV12-3/TRBV12-4|TRBJ2-1
TGTGCCAGCAGTCCCCGGGGCGAGCAGTTCTTC
CASSPRGEQFF
>NA|NA|TRBV5-1|TRBJ1-6
TGCGCCAGCAGCGCGGACAGCTATAATTCACCCCTCCACTTT
CASSADSYNSPLHF
>NA|NA|TRBV24-1|TRBJ2-5
TGTGCCACCAGTGATTCCAGACAGGCCTTTGCAGAGACCCAGTACTTC
CATSDSRQAFAETQYF
>TRBD1|few|TRBV28|TRBJ1-2
TGTGCCAGCAGTCGACAGGGGTTGGGGAGGGGTGGCTACACCTTC
CASSRQGLGRGGYTF